Each of the 19 T cell receptor beta chains below was sequenced from the same sample in a study of blood T cells in healthy people across ages. Next came a second PCR, run for about 6 to 11 cycles, which used a sample-barcoded 5' primer along with a J-beta primer mix. TCRdb redid the calling of the 5' RACE reads with MiXCR, one entry per CDR3 protein. The repertoire holds 1.5 million to 2 million distinct CDR3 sequences, with roughly 30% as singletons. The sequencing sample was made of blood. The receptors were sampled from a woman younger than 45 in good health.

This clonotype came up many times. This chain joins TRBV4-1 and TRBJ2-1, with no clear D. The germline CDR1 and CDR2 sequences are MGHRA and YSYEKL. V gave up 0 bases and J gave up 5 bases, with 17 bases separating them. The CDR3 is made up of 17 amino acids. The CDR3, as DNA: TGCGCCAGCAGCCAAGAGGGGTGGGGTGGAACCCACAATGAGCAGTTCTTC. Protein product: CASSQEGWGGTHNEQFF.

The J gene is TRBJ2-7, the V gene TRBV7-9, with TRBD2 as a possible D gene (5 bases). Germline V gives CDR1 SEHNR, CDR2 FQNEAQ (reference sequence). Deletions cut 8 bases from V and 3 bases from J, with 11 bases between. The CDR3 has 12 amino acids. Written as DNA, the CDR3 is TGTGCCAGCGGGAGTCTTGGCTACGAGCAGTACTTC. Protein sequence: CASGSLGYEQYF.

To note about this clonotype: The junction shows a germline mismatch at one end, possibly a read error. This chain links TRBV7-2 with TRBJ2-7, with 10 bases lining up with TRBD2. Germline V CDR1 and CDR2: SGHTA, FQGNSA. The CDR3 runs to 15 residues. The chain's CDR3 is CAGSVSGRADGEQYF. CDR3 sequence (DNA): TGTGCCGGCAGCGTAAGCGGGAGGGCCGACGGGGAGCAGTACTTC. The variable domain in full, with the rest retrieved from reference TRBV7-2 and TRBJ2-7, is GAGVSQSPSNKVTEKGKDVELRCDPISGHTALYWYRQSLGQGLEFLIYFQGNSAPDKSGLPSDRFSAERTGGSVSTLTIQRTQQEDSAVYLCAGSVSGRADGEQYFGPGTRLTVT.

This clonotype was observed a handful of times. The gene calls are TRBV7-9 and TRBJ1-6, with D hard to call. The V and J ends lost 0 bases and 5 bases respectively, with 5 bases between them. The CDR3 totals 14 residues. Per germline, CDR1 SEHNR and CDR2 FQNEAQ (reference sequence). The CDR3 loop reads CASSLAADNSPLHF. The DNA for the CDR3 is TGTGCCAGCAGCTTAGCCGCGGATAATTCACCCCTCCACTTT.

The V gene is TRBV12-3 or TRBV12-4, the J gene TRBJ2-2, with 14 bases aligning to TRBD2. The length of the CDR3 is 17 residues. V was pared by 6 bases and J by 5 bases, with 8 bases of the junction left unmatched. DNA for the CDR3: TGTGCCAGCAGCGTGGGACTAGCGGGAGCGGGGACCGGGGAGCTGTTTTTT. It encodes CASSVGLAGAGTGELFF.

This clonotype was seen many times. The V gene is TRBV6-4, the J gene TRBJ2-6; perhaps D is TRBD1 or TRBD2 (5 bases each). Germline V gives CDR1 MRHNA, CDR2 SNTAGT. V was cut by 8 bases and J by 1 base, with 15 bases left in between. The length of the CDR3 is 16 residues. CDR3: CASGSGGGSGANVLTF. In DNA form, the CDR3 reads TGTGCCAGCGGGTCAGGTGGGGGTTCTGGGGCCAACGTCCTGACTTTC.

The chain carries TRBV20-1 and TRBJ2-3; 8 positions agree with TRBD2. CDR3 size: 16 residues. V shed 0 bases and J 2 bases; nucleotides not matched to a gene: 7. Germline CDR1 is DFQATT and CDR2 is SNEGSKA (reference sequence). The CDR3 sequence: CSARDGRALLTDTQYF. The CDR3 DNA is TGCAGTGCTAGAGACGGGAGGGCCCTTCTCACAGATACGCAGTATTTT.

Many counts were recorded for this clonotype. The V call is TRBV7-2, the J call TRBJ2-7; TRBD2 is a possible D gene (6 bases). Germline CDR1 SGHTA, CDR2 FQGNSA. Trimming left V 8 bases short and J 7 bases short, with 18 bases between. The CDR3 is 13 amino acids. In DNA form, the CDR3 reads TGTGCCAGCGCAGCTCAAATTCGGGGGGAGCAGTACTTC. Amino acid sequence: CASAAQIRGEQYF.

This clonotype was seen only a few times. The CDR3 loop reads CASGPREETQYF. The CDR3 nucleotides are TGTGCTAGTGGCCCCAGGGAAGAGACCCAGTACTTC. The chain carries TRBV12-5 and TRBJ2-5; D possibly corresponds to TRBD1 (5 bases). The V end lost 6 bases, the J end lost 3 bases, and 8 bases lay between the germline ends. CDR3 size: 12 residues. The germline gives CDR1 LGHNT, CDR2 FRNRAP.

For the CDR3, the DNA is TGCGCCAGCAGTTCGGACGGCCGAACGTCCGGGGAGCTGTTTTTT. Protein: CASSSDGRTSGELFF. The J gene is TRBJ2-2, the V gene TRBV10-1; no definite D call. The CDR3 runs to 15 residues. V was trimmed by 5 bases and J by 6 bases, leaving 16 bases between them. Germline CDR1 is WNHNN and CDR2 is SYGVQD (reference sequence).

This clonotype was detected ten times or more. The chain couples TRBV25-1 to TRBJ2-7, with 7 bases aligning to TRBD1. This CDR3 comprises 15 residues. CDR1 and CDR2 (germline): MGHDK, SYGVNS. Trimming cost V 4 bases and J 4 bases; bases outside gene matches: 10. The CDR3 reads CASSGYPGQSYEQYF. Here the CDR3 DNA reads TGTGCCAGCAGTGGGTACCCGGGACAGTCTTACGAGCAGTACTTC.

Only a few counts were recorded for this clonotype. V gene TRBV28 combines with J gene TRBJ1-2, with 8 bases that match TRBD1. CDR1 is MDHEN and CDR2 is SYDVKM in the germline V gene. With 5 bases clipped from V and 2 bases from J, the junction kept 7 bases outside the gene matches. CDR3 length: 15 residues. In DNA, the CDR3 is TGTGCCAGCAGTCCTCCTGGGACAGGAAACTATGGCTACACCTTC. As protein: CASSPPGTGNYGYTF.

This clonotype was seen more than once but under ten times. The chain links TRBV4-1 to TRBJ2-1, with 7 positions matching TRBD2. Germline CDR1 reads MGHRA; CDR2 reads YSYEKL. CDR3 length equals 16 residues. The J segment lost 2 bases and the V segment lost 4 bases, leaving 8 bases of the junction unmatched. The CDR3 spells CASSPYGLVAYNEQFF. CDR3 in DNA: TGCGCCAGCAGCCCATACGGACTAGTGGCCTACAATGAGCAGTTCTTC.

The chain employs TRBV7-7 and TRBJ2-3; TRBD2 agrees at 7 bases. Looked up from germline, CDR1 is SSHAT and CDR2 is FNYEAQ (reference sequence). The CDR3 length is 14 residues. The trim removed 3 bases at V and 5 bases at J, leaving 5 bases unmatched. CDR3 sequence reads: CASSFHPGGDTQYF. The CDR3 DNA reads as TGTGCCAGCAGCTTTCATCCGGGGGGAGATACGCAGTATTTT.

This rearrangement joins TRBV5-1 to TRBJ1-2, with 7 bases identical to TRBD1. Germline V gene data show CDR1 as SGHRS and CDR2 as YFSETQ. The junction had 9 bases not matched to a gene; V was cut back by 7 bases and J by 6 bases. The CDR3 covers 13 residues. CDR3 sequence reads: CASDRTGTDGYTF. The CDR3 DNA follows: TGCGCCAGCGACCGGACAGGAACGGATGGCTACACCTTC.

The chain combines TRBV7-9 with TRBJ2-1; D assignment may be TRBD1 or TRBD2 (5 bases each). V was pared by 5 bases and J by 8 bases, with 19 bases between. The CDR3 length is 15 residues. CDR1 is SEHNR, CDR2 FQNEAQ, per germline (reference sequence). CDR3 nucleotide sequence: TGTGCCAGCAGCCCTACGGGGCCTATGGACGATGAGCAGTTCTTC. Amino acids: CASSPTGPMDDEQFF.

Note on this clonotype: One end of the junction fails to match germline, which may point to a read error. The genes are TRBV5-1 and TRBJ2-1; either TRBD1 or TRBD2 may fit D (5 bases each). The germline CDR1 and CDR2 sequences are SGHRS and YFSETQ. The CDR3 extends over 16 amino acids. The CDR3 spells CASSLVSGSSCNEQFF. CDR3 in DNA: TGCGCCAGCAGCTTGGTGTCAGGGAGCTCCTGCAATGAGCAGTTCTTC. Full variable domain (rest looked up from reference TRBV5-1 and TRBJ2-1): KAGVTQTPRYLIKTRGQQVTLSCSPISGHRSVSWYQQTPGQGLQFLFEYFSETQRNKGNFPGRFSGRQFSNSRSEMNVSTLELGDSALYLCASSLVSGSSCNEQFFGPGTRLTVL.

On this clonotype itself: At one end the junction does not follow the germline gene, possibly because of a read error. The chain combines TRBV9 with TRBJ1-6, with 7 bases that match TRBD1. Germline V CDR1 and CDR2: SGDLS, YYNGEE. The CDR3 is 15 residues long. The CDR3 nucleotides read TGTGCCAGCAGCTTCACCGGGACAGACAATTCACCCTTCCACTTT. Residues: CASSFTGTDNSPFHF.

The V gene is TRBV2, the J gene TRBJ2-5; TRBD1 is a possible D gene (5 bases). With the DNA end fitting TRBJ2-1 better, the J assignment may be wrong. This CDR3 has 12 residues. Germline CDR1 and CDR2: SNHLY and FYNNEI. This CDR3 reads CASDQGRETQFF. In DNA form, the CDR3 reads TGTGCCAGCGATCAGGGAAGAGAGACCCAGTTCTTC.